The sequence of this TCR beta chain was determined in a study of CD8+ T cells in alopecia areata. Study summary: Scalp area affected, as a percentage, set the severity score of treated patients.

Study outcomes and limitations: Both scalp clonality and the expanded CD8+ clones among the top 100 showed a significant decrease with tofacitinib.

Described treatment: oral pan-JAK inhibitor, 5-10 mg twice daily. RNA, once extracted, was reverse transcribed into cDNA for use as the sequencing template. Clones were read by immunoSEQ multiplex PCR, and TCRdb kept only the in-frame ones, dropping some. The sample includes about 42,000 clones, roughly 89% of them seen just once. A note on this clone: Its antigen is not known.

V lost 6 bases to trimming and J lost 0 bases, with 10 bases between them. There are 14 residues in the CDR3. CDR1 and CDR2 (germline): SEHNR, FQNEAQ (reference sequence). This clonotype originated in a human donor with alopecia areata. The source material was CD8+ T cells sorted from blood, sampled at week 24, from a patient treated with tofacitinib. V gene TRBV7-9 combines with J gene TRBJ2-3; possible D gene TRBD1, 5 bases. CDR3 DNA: TGTGCCAGCAGGAAGGGGCTGAGCACAGATACGCAGTATTTT. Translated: CASRKGLSTDTQYF.